This T cell receptor beta chain appears in the sequencing data of a study of cytomegalovirus exposure and HLA in healthy donors. Study-level findings and limits: Earlier findings revealed that most TCR beta V segments proved productive either about 87% or about 30% of the time. When presence/absence was analysed, sequencing depth was taken to be roughly uniform across donors. It has been reported that TCR beta sequences accurately predicted the HLA-A and HLA-B alleles of most subjects.

PCR employed 60 Vbeta and 13 Jbeta primers. Generated by immunoSEQ multiplex PCR, the TCRdb table keeps only in-frame clones and is missing some. The data contain some 60,000 clones, around 84% of them singletons. There are 12 residues in the CDR3. CDR1 is GTSNPN and CDR2 is SVGIG in the germline V gene (reference sequence). The germline V and J ends were trimmed by 2 bases and 4 bases, with 8 bases remaining between them. A word on this clone: Its matching antigen is unknown.

The TCR was taken from a male donor in good health and CMV-seronegative. Sequenced: PBMCs. The chain recombines TRBV30 with TRBJ1-2; D remains ambiguous. CDR3 in amino acids: CAWSSQFYGYTF. The CDR3 nucleotides read TGTGCCTGGAGTTCCCAATTCTATGGCTACACCTTC.